These 24 T cell receptor beta chains were sequenced from one sample in a study of cytomegalovirus exposure and HLA in healthy donors. Researchers ran the PCR with 60 Vbeta and 13 Jbeta primers. Measured with immunoSEQ multiplex PCR; TCRdb has only the in-frame clones, and not every one. The sample yields around 120,000 clones, roughly 80% seen once. Sequenced sample: PBMCs. These receptors were collected from a woman aged 40 to 50 in good health and CMV-seropositive.

About this clone itself: Other DNA sequences of this sample code for an identical CDR3. This sequence joins TRBV2 and TRBJ1-6; D is perhaps TRBD1 (6 bases). This CDR3 has 15 residues. CDR1 is SNHLY and CDR2 is FYNNEI in the germline V gene. The V and J ends lost 4 bases and 1 base respectively, with 8 bases between them. CDR3 nucleotides: TGTGCCAGCAGTGTCAGGGGTTCCTATAATTCACCCCTCCACTTT. This gives the protein CASSVRGSYNSPLHF.

This chain uses TRBV7-2 with TRBJ2-7; TRBD2 might be the D (6 bases). Trimming stripped 5 bases from V and 5 bases from J, with 22 bases between. The CDR3 covers 16 residues. Germline assignment: CDR1 SGHTA and CDR2 FQGNSA. CDR3: CASSPRRGLLSHEQYF. DNA for the CDR3: TGTGCCAGCAGCCCGAGGAGGGGCCTCCTTAGCCACGAGCAGTACTTC.

V gene TRBV7-6 combines with J gene TRBJ2-3, with 7 bases identical to TRBD1. This CDR3 is 17 amino acids long. Trimming cost V 0 bases and J 0 bases; bases outside gene matches: 6. The germline CDR1 and CDR2 sequences are SGHVS and FNYEAQ. Written as DNA, the CDR3 is TGTGCCAGCAGCTTAGCCAGAGGGGGCTTCAGCACAGATACGCAGTATTTT. Amino acid sequence: CASSLARGGFSTDTQYF.

The genes are TRBV10-3 and TRBJ2-2, with a tentative D call TRBD2 (6 bases). This CDR3 contains 12 residues. V was pared by 10 bases and J by 6 bases, with 12 bases between. CDR1 is ENHRY, CDR2 SYGVKD, per germline. The CDR3 loop reads CATDGGSGELFF. The CDR3 DNA is TGTGCCACGGACGGGGGATCCGGGGAGCTGTTTTTT.

The chain joins TRBV5-6 to TRBJ1-2; 9 nucleotides agree with TRBD1. Germline loops: CDR1 SGHDT, CDR2 YYEEEE. Losses at the gene ends were 4 bases for V and 8 bases for J; bases not matched to a gene: 15. CDR3 length: 16 amino acids. The CDR3 nucleotides read TGTGCCAGCAGCACCGGGACAGGGCAGGGCGCGGGCGGCTACACCTTC. Protein sequence: CASSTGTGQGAGGYTF.

The chain carries TRBV7-6 and TRBJ2-7; perhaps TRBD2 as D (6 bases). The CDR3 consists of 13 residues. Germline CDR1 reads SGHVS; CDR2 reads FNYEAQ. Trimming took 3 bases from V and 0 from J, leaving 6 bases between them. The CDR3 reads CASSFGSSYEQYF. CDR3 sequence (DNA): TGTGCCAGCAGCTTCGGGAGCTCCTACGAGCAGTACTTC.

This clone has just a few counts. A read error may account for a junction end that differs from germline. The chain couples TRBV10-2 to TRBJ2-1, with D uncertain. CDR1 is WSHSY, CDR2 SAAADI, per germline. The CDR3 length is 13 residues. CDR3 in DNA: TGCGCCAGCAGTGAGTCGAGCACAATTGAGGAGTTCTTC. Residues: CASSESSTIEEFF.

The rearrangement joins TRBV19 to TRBJ2-3, with 9 bases lining up with TRBD2. With V trimmed by 10 bases and J by 2 bases, 10 bases remained unmatched. This CDR3 is 15 amino acids long. Germline-derived CDR1 and CDR2 are LNHDA and SQIVND (reference sequence). DNA for the CDR3: TGTGCCACCAATGGCGGGGGGGGAAACACAGATACGCAGTATTTT. It codes for CATNGGGGNTDTQYF.

J is TRBJ2-1 and V is TRBV6-9; 11 nucleotides line up with TRBD2. Germline trimming cut 11 bases from V and 6 bases from J; bases unmatched to any gene: 21. The CDR3 has 18 amino acids. The germline CDR1 and CDR2 sequences are MNHGY and SVAAGI. The CDR3 bases are TGTGCCGCCCAGAGGTTCGTAGCGGGGGGGAGAGAGCTCAATGAGCAGTTCTTC. It codes for CAAQRFVAGGRELNEQFF.

The V and J genes are TRBV27 and TRBJ2-3, with a weak D call TRBD1 (6 bases). The CDR3 totals 18 residues. Between the trimmed V and J ends, which lost 1 base and 1 base, there was a span of 18 bases. Germline V gene lookup returns CDR1 MNHEY and CDR2 SMNVEV (reference sequence). The CDR3 DNA sequence: TGTGCCAGCAGTTTATTGGGCAGGGGCCGTTCTGGCACAGATACGCAGTATTTT. Translating it yields CASSLLGRGRSGTDTQYF.

The chain employs TRBV7-8 and TRBJ1-6; no reliable D call. From germline, CDR1 is SGHVS and CDR2 FQNEAQ. Deletions cut 4 bases from V and 6 bases from J, with 13 bases between. The CDR3 consists of 15 residues. CDR3 nucleotides: TGTGCCAGCAGCTACCGGGCCCGGGGTAATTCACCCCTCCACTTT. Encoded protein: CASSYRARGNSPLHF.

The table lists this clone with a few counts. The rearrangement joins TRBV4-1 to TRBJ2-2; D is possibly TRBD1 (6 bases). Trimming took 0 bases from V and 6 from J, leaving 11 bases between them. CDR1 is MGHRA and CDR2 is YSYEKL in the germline V gene. The length of the CDR3 is 15 residues. The CDR3 protein is CASSQDRGAAGELFF. The CDR3 DNA reads TGCGCCAGCAGCCAAGACAGGGGCGCCGCCGGGGAGCTGTTTTTT.

This chain uses TRBV11-2 with TRBJ1-1, with TRBD1 identical over 10 bases. The V and J ends lost 6 bases and 7 bases, in that order; junction bases with no gene match: 14. CDR1 SGHAT and CDR2 FQNNGV come from the germline V gene. The CDR3 length is 16 residues. The CDR3 DNA is TGTGCCAGCAGTTACAGACAGGGGGCGGCCGCAAGTGAAGCTTTCTTT. Residues: CASSYRQGAAASEAFF.

The gene calls are TRBV7-3 and TRBJ2-5; D is undetermined. In germline, CDR1 is SGHTA, CDR2 FQGTGA. Trimming cost V 5 bases and J 2 bases, with 15 bases left between them. The CDR3 totals 15 residues. This CDR3 is CASSPGLGSQETQYF. The CDR3 nucleotides read TGTGCCAGCAGCCCCGGCCTGGGCTCACAAGAGACCCAGTACTTC.

The V gene is TRBV5-7, the J gene TRBJ2-5; the match to TRBD1 covers 10 bases. The last part of the DNA fits TRBJ2-7 better; the J call may be wrong. TRBV5-7 is an open reading frame whose function is uncertain. This CDR3 has 18 residues. CDR3 loop: CASSLADGQGGLLYEQYF. The CDR3 DNA is TGTGCCAGCAGCCTGGCGGATGGACAGGGGGGACTTTTGTACGAGCAGTACTTC.

This clone showed up just once. The rearrangement joins TRBV11-2 to TRBJ2-2; 7 nucleotides line up with TRBD1. The CDR3 runs to 14 residues. With 4 bases clipped from V and 3 bases from J, the junction kept 2 bases outside the gene matches. The germline V gene encodes CDR1 SGHAT and CDR2 FQNNGV. CDR3 amino acids: CASSSQGYTGELFF. For the CDR3, the DNA is TGTGCCAGCAGCTCACAGGGGTACACCGGGGAGCTGTTTTTT. Filled out from reference TRBV11-2 and TRBJ2-2, the complete variable domain reads EAGVAQSPRYKIIEKRQSVAFWCNPISGHATLYWYQQILGQGPKLLIQFQNNGVVDDSQLPKDRFSAERLKGVDSTLKIQPAKLEDSAVYLCASSSQGYTGELFFGEGSRLTVL.

The chain carries TRBV18 and TRBJ1-5; D gene ambiguous. CDR1 and CDR2 from the germline V gene are KGHSH and LQKENI. V lost 5 bases, J lost 4 bases, and 12 bases lay in between. This CDR3 has 14 residues. The CDR3 DNA reads TGTGCCAGCTCAGCGAGGAAGGATAATCAGCCCCAGCATTTT. The encoded protein is CASSARKDNQPQHF.

The chain links TRBV9 to TRBJ2-7, with TRBD1 matching 8 bases. The germline gives CDR1 SGDLS, CDR2 YYNGEE. This CDR3 is 14 amino acids long. Trimming took 0 bases from V and 5 from J; bases not matched to a gene: 4. The CDR3 region is CASSVGTGSNEQYF. Here the CDR3 DNA reads TGTGCCAGCAGCGTAGGGACAGGGAGCAACGAGCAGTACTTC.

The chain employs TRBV5-1 and TRBJ2-2; a possible D gene is TRBD1 (6 bases). The CDR3 length is 14 residues. V was cut by 4 bases and J by 2 bases, with 9 bases left in between. Germline V CDR1 and CDR2: SGHRS, YFSETQ. Here the CDR3 DNA reads TGCGCCAGCAGCCGGGGACAAAACACCGGGGAGCTGTTTTTT. The encoded protein is CASSRGQNTGELFF.

The sample holds a few counts of this clone. J is TRBJ2-7 and V is TRBV7-8; TRBD2 aligns across 7 bases. Unmatched junction bases numbered 4, after V lost 1 base and J lost 1 base. This CDR3 is 15 amino acids long. Germline CDR1 is SGHVS and CDR2 is FQNEAQ. The CDR3: CASSLGLADSYEQYF. CDR3 in DNA: TGTGCCAGCAGCTTAGGGCTAGCGGATTCCTACGAGCAGTACTTC.

The chain uses TRBV10-3 and TRBJ1-1, with 9 bases identical to TRBD1. Germline loops: CDR1 ENHRY, CDR2 SYGVKD. V trimming: 8 bases; J trimming: 4 bases; junction bases outside the gene matches: 11. The CDR3 runs 15 residues. CDR3: CAILDWGQGSTEAFF. CDR3 sequence (DNA): TGTGCCATCCTAGATTGGGGACAGGGCTCCACTGAAGCTTTCTTT.

This clone occurred a few times. The chain uses TRBV11-3 and TRBJ2-3; 14 positions match TRBD2. Trimming cost V 5 bases and J 6 bases; bases outside gene matches: 7. CDR1 and CDR2 from the germline V gene are SGHNT and YENEEA. The CDR3 is 16 residues long. The chain's CDR3 is CASSAGTSGRIDTQYF. CDR3 DNA: TGTGCCAGCAGCGCAGGGACTAGCGGGAGAATCGATACGCAGTATTTT. Using reference TRBV11-3 and TRBJ2-3 for the parts outside the CDR3, the full variable domain is EAGVVQSPRYKIIEKKQPVAFWCNPISGHNTLYWYLQNLGQGPELLIRYENEEAVDDSQLPKDRFSAERLKGVDSTLKIQPAELGDSAVYLCASSAGTSGRIDTQYFGPGTRLTVL.

The chain is built from TRBV19 and TRBJ1-1, with 10 nucleotides matching TRBD1. V shed 5 bases and J 4 bases; nucleotides not matched to a gene: 4. The CDR3 totals 14 residues. Per germline, CDR1 LNHDA and CDR2 SQIVND (reference sequence). CDR3 in amino acids: CASSPRTGGTEAFF. As DNA, the CDR3 is TGTGCCAGTAGTCCCCGGACAGGGGGCACTGAAGCTTTCTTT. The full variable domain, with the rest looked up from reference TRBV19 and TRBJ1-1, is DGGITQSPKYLFRKEGQNVTLSCEQNLNHDAMYWYRQDPGQGLRLIYYSQIVNDFQKGDIAEGYSVSREKKESFPLTVTSAQKNPTAFYLCASSPRTGGTEAFFGQGTRLTVV.

The CDR3 DNA follows: TGCGCCAGCAGTGTGGGAGCAGATACGCAGTATTTT. It encodes CASSVGADTQYF. The chain couples TRBV5-1 to TRBJ2-3; TRBD2 is a possible D gene (5 bases). The V gene lost 5 bases and the J gene lost 4 bases, with 8 bases spanning the gap. Germline V lookup: CDR1 SGHRS, CDR2 YFSETQ. This CDR3 comprises 12 residues.